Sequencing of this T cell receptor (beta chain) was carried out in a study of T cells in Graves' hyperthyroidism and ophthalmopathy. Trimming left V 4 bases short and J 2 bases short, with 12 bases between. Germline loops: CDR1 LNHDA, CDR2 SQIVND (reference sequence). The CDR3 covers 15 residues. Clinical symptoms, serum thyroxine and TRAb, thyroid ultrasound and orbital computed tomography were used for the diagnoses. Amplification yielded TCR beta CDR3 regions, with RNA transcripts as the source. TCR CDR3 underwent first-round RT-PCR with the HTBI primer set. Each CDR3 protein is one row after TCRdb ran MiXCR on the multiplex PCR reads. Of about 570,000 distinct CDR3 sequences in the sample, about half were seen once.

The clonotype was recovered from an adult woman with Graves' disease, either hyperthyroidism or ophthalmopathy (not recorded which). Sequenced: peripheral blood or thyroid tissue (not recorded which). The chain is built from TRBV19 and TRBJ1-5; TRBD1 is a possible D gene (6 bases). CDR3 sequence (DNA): TGTGCCAGTAGTAGGGCGGGGGGCCGCAATCAGCCCCAGCATTTT. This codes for CASSRAGGRNQPQHF.